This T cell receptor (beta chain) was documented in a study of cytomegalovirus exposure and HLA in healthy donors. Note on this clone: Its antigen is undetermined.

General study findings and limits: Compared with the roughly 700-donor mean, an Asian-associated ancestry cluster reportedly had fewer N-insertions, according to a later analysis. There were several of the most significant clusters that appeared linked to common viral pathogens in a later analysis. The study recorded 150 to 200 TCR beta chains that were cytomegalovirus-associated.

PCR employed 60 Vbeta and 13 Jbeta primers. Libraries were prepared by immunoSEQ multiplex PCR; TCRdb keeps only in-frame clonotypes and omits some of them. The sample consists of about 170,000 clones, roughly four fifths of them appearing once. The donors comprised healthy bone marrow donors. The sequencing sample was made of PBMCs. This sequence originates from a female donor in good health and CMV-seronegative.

The DNA of the CDR3 is TGTGCCAGCAGCCCCGGGGGAGCCCAATACTACGAGCAGTACTTC. This translates into CASSPGGAQYYEQYF. The chain uses TRBV5-4 and TRBJ2-7; D possibly corresponds to TRBD2 (6 bases). V was shortened by 4 bases and J by 3 bases, with 17 bases between the two germline ends. The CDR3 contains 15 residues. Germline V gene data show CDR1 as SGHNT and CDR2 as YYREEE (reference sequence).